This T cell receptor beta chain is drawn from a study of cytomegalovirus exposure and HLA in healthy donors. This clone was seen more than once but under ten times. Primers for the PCR totalled 60 Vbeta and 13 Jbeta. Data came from immunoSEQ multiplex PCR; TCRdb stores just in-frame clones and leaves some out. The data contain approximately 240,000 clones, 82% of them singletons. The TCR originated in a woman aged 40 to 50 in good health and CMV-seropositive. Sequencing was carried out using PBMCs.

In DNA form, the CDR3 reads TGCGCCAGCAGCTTTTTACCAGGGGGCTACGAGCAGTACTTC. It yields the protein CASSFLPGGYEQYF. The chain carries TRBV5-1 and TRBJ2-7; 7 positions match TRBD1. V was pared by 2 bases and J by 3 bases, with 5 bases of the junction left unmatched. Germline CDR1 and CDR2: SGHRS and YFSETQ. CDR3 length: 14 residues.